Sequencing of this T cell receptor beta chain was carried out in a study of T cells after yellow fever vaccination. Study-level information: SMART-Seq v4 Ultra Low Input served to prepare low-cell-number fractions. Study results and caveats: Most primary-vaccination clones reappeared after the booster (less than 98% CD4, 75% to 90% CD8). Some clonotypes were seen in both the CD4 and the CD8 compartments. These made up a small share and likely arose from convergent recombination.

Concerning this clonotype: Its antigen is as yet unknown.

Germline V gene lookup returns CDR1 SGHTA and CDR2 FQGNSA. The junction had 6 bases not matched to a gene; V was cut back by 5 bases and J by 3 bases. The CDR3 spans 14 residues. Synthesis of TCR cDNA relied on 5'RACE template switching, which attached a universal primer site and UMIs. TCRdb analysed the 5' RACE reads with MiXCR anew, one entry per CDR3 protein. The data contain 340,000 or so distinct CDR3 sequences, roughly an eighth of them seen just once; the ten biggest clones take up about 3%. The source of this sequence is a man younger than 35 who received the YFV17D yellow fever vaccine. The chain employs TRBV7-2 and TRBJ1-2; 7 positions match TRBD1. The sequencing used CD4+ T cells sorted from PBMCs, collected 15 days after the yellow fever booster vaccination. Written as DNA, the CDR3 is TGTGCCAGCAGCCAGGGGGGGGCCTACTATGGCTACACCTTC. This codes for CASSQGGAYYGYTF.